The 25 T cell receptor beta chains below all came from one sample that was sequenced in a study of cytomegalovirus exposure and HLA in healthy donors. The PCR employed 60 Vbeta primers together with 13 Jbeta primers. Method: immunoSEQ multiplex PCR; TCRdb's copy keeps in-frame clones and lacks some. The sample has about 120,000 clones, 60% to 85% seen once; the top ten hold 3% to 4%. Sequencing was performed on PBMCs. These receptors were taken from a woman younger than 45 in good health and CMV-seropositive.

The V call is TRBV7-5, the J call TRBJ1-1. TRBV7-5 is a documented pseudogene. This CDR3 region has 12 residues. DNA of the CDR3: TGTGTCAGAAGCTTAGCGGGGAGCCAAGCTTTCTTT. It specifies CVRSLAGSQAFF.

The rearrangement joins TRBV2 to TRBJ1-2; 10 nucleotides line up with TRBD1. With V trimmed by 4 bases and J by 5 bases, 4 bases remained unmatched. Looked up from germline, CDR1 is SNHLY and CDR2 is FYNNEI. This CDR3 spans 14 amino acids. The CDR3 DNA sequence: TGTGCCAGCAGTGGACAGGGGGCCGGTTATGGCTACACCTTC. Residues: CASSGQGAGYGYTF.

The genes are TRBV10-3 and TRBJ2-7; 10 nucleotides line up with TRBD2. Losses at the gene ends were 2 bases for V and 3 bases for J; bases not matched to a gene: 10. This CDR3 has 17 residues. Germline V lookup: CDR1 ENHRY, CDR2 SYGVKD. The CDR3 sequence is CAISEPPTLAGYYEQYF. CDR3 nucleotides: TGTGCCATCAGTGAGCCTCCTACACTAGCGGGGTACTACGAGCAGTACTTC.

The chain joins TRBV7-2 to TRBJ1-1; 8 bases are a match to TRBD1. This CDR3 has 14 residues. The germline gives CDR1 SGHTA, CDR2 FQGNSA. After removal of 1 base from V and 5 bases from J, the junction contained 3 bases not matched to a gene. CDR3 region: CASSLGTGMTEAFF. Written as DNA, the CDR3 is TGTGCCAGCAGCTTAGGGACAGGGATGACTGAAGCTTTCTTT.

CDR3 loop: CASSLDRDYEQYF. The CDR3 region has the DNA TGTGCCAGCAGTTTGGACAGGGACTACGAGCAGTACTTC. This chain links TRBV2 with TRBJ2-7; 8 bases match TRBD1. Trimming cost V 5 bases and J 3 bases; bases outside gene matches: 3. The germline V gene encodes CDR1 SNHLY and CDR2 FYNNEI. The CDR3 spans 13 residues. The full variable domain, in which reference TRBV2 and TRBJ2-7 provide the parts outside the CDR3, is EPEVTQTPSHQVTQMGQEVILRCVPISNHLYFYWYRQILGQKVEFLVSFYNNEISEKSEIFDDQFSVERPDGSNFTLKIRSTKLEDSAMYFCASSLDRDYEQYFGPGTRLTVT.

This sequence joins TRBV6-1 and TRBJ2-1; D gene ambiguous. The CDR3 spans 12 residues. The germline gives CDR1 MNHNS, CDR2 SASEGT. The V end was cut by 7 bases, the J end by 7 bases, with 11 bases between. CDR3 loop: CASIRQRNEQFF. CDR3 sequence (DNA): TGTGCCAGCATCCGCCAGAGGAATGAGCAGTTCTTC.

This rearrangement joins TRBV4-2 to TRBJ1-2; 8 positions agree with TRBD1. Germline V CDR1 and CDR2: LGHNA, YNFKEQ. The ends lost 0 bases at V and 5 bases at J; junction bases unmatched: 8. The CDR3 covers 16 residues. CDR3 protein: CASSQDSPGGAYGYTF. CDR3 sequence (DNA): TGTGCCAGCAGCCAAGACTCTCCAGGGGGCGCATATGGCTACACCTTC.

The chain carries TRBV7-9 and TRBJ1-4; D not resolved. Germline-derived CDR1 and CDR2 are SEHNR and FQNEAQ (reference sequence). Trimming left V 5 bases short and J 8 bases short, with 15 bases between. The CDR3 sequence is 14 residues long. Here the CDR3 DNA reads TGTGCCAGCAGCCAGCCCCCTCGGCGGGAAAAACTGTTTTTT. Amino acid sequence: CASSQPPRREKLFF.

The rearrangement uses TRBV7-2 and TRBJ2-5, with 9 bases fitting TRBD1. Germline CDR1 is SGHTA and CDR2 is FQGNSA. With 4 bases clipped from V and 5 bases from J, the junction kept 8 bases outside the gene matches. The CDR3 has 15 amino acids. Here the CDR3 DNA reads TGTGCCAGCAGCTCGCCCGGGACAGGGAGGGAGACCCAGTACTTC. Its translation: CASSSPGTGRETQYF. The complete variable domain, with remaining parts taken from reference TRBV7-2 and TRBJ2-5, reads GAGVSQSPSNKVTEKGKDVELRCDPISGHTALYWYRQSLGQGLEFLIYFQGNSAPDKSGLPSDRFSAERTGGSVSTLTIQRTQQEDSAVYLCASSSPGTGRETQYFGPGTRLLVL.

This chain joins TRBV5-1 and TRBJ2-1, with 9 nucleotides matching TRBD2. This CDR3 is 16 amino acids long. V lost 0 bases to trimming and J lost 3 bases; unmatched junction nucleotides: 4. CDR1 and CDR2 from the germline V gene are SGHRS and YFSETQ. The DNA for the CDR3 is TGCGCCAGCAGCTTGGATGGGCGGGGGGGCTACAATGAGCAGTTCTTC. It translates to CASSLDGRGGYNEQFF.

The CDR3 bases are TGTGCCAGCAGCGTAGCAGGGGAATTCACAGATACGCAGTATTTT. Protein sequence: CASSVAGEFTDTQYF. This rearrangement joins TRBV9 to TRBJ2-3, with D possibly being TRBD1 (6 bases). This CDR3 is 15 amino acids long. Trimming removed 0 bases at V and 2 bases at J, with 10 bases between. Germline CDR1 and CDR2: SGDLS and YYNGEE.

This clone was counted a few times. The V call is TRBV6-5, the J call TRBJ1-2; D possibly corresponds to TRBD1 (6 bases). The CDR3 extends over 15 amino acids. V was trimmed by 0 bases and J by 7 bases, leaving 15 bases between them. The germline V gene has CDR1 MNHEY and CDR2 SVGAGI. The CDR3 loop is CASSYSSGTSGGYTF. CDR3 DNA sequence: TGTGCCAGCAGTTACTCGAGCGGGACAAGCGGTGGCTACACCTTC.

The rearrangement uses TRBV27 and TRBJ2-1; TRBD2 matches 11 bases. The CDR3 has 18 amino acids. Germline V gene sequence: CDR1 MNHEY, CDR2 SMNVEV (reference sequence). V dropped 1 base and J dropped 6; count of bases not matched to a gene: 11. CDR3 loop: CASSLYPPRSGGANEQFF. The CDR3 DNA sequence: TGTGCCAGCAGTTTATACCCCCCACGTAGCGGGGGGGCCAATGAGCAGTTCTTC.

In DNA, the CDR3 is TGTGCCAGCAGCCCGAGACAAGACAGCTCCTACGAGCAGTACTTC. It codes for CASSPRQDSSYEQYF. The chain couples TRBV7-6 to TRBJ2-7, with D maybe TRBD1 (5 bases). The CDR3 extends over 15 amino acids. The V gene's germline CDR1 is SGHVS and CDR2 FNYEAQ. V lost 5 bases, J lost 0 bases, and 14 bases lay in between.

The J gene is TRBJ1-5, the V gene TRBV6-1; D is uncertain. The germline CDR1 and CDR2 sequences are MNHNS and SASEGT. The CDR3 spans 12 residues. The ends were cut back, 6 bases at V and 11 bases at J, with 14 bases in the middle. CDR3: CASRFGELAQHF. In DNA form, the CDR3 reads TGTGCCAGCAGGTTCGGGGAACTAGCCCAGCATTTT.

The V gene is TRBV18, the J gene TRBJ1-4; TRBD1 agrees at 8 bases. This CDR3 is 17 amino acids long. The V and J ends lost 3 bases and 0 bases, in that order; junction bases with no gene match: 6. The germline gives CDR1 KGHSH, CDR2 LQKENI. CDR3 sequence (DNA): TGTGCCAGCTCACCCACAGGGGGAGTTGCAACTAATGAAAAACTGTTTTTT. Translation: CASSPTGGVATNEKLFF.

The genes are TRBV6-1 and TRBJ1-1, with TRBD1 matching over 10 bases. There are 15 residues in the CDR3. V dropped 10 bases and J dropped 3; count of bases not matched to a gene: 11. Germline-derived CDR1 and CDR2 are MNHNS and SASEGT. This CDR3 reads CATIPGQGPDTEAFF. In DNA, the CDR3 is TGTGCCACCATACCGGGACAGGGGCCCGACACTGAAGCTTTCTTT.

Regarding this clone: One end of the junction is discordant with germline, which a read error may explain. The CDR3 DNA follows: TGTGCCAGCAGCCTAGGACTAGCGGGGGGACTGCACAATGAGCAGTTCTTC. The encoded protein is CASSLGLAGGLHNEQFF. The V gene is TRBV13, the J gene TRBJ2-1; 14 bases map to TRBD2. The CDR3 runs 17 residues. Germline CDR1 is PRHDT and CDR2 is FYEKMQ (reference sequence).

This clone has only a few counts. The CDR3, as DNA: TGCAGCGTCCTAGGGACATCTTATGGCTACACCTTC. Its translation is CSVLGTSYGYTF. The chain employs TRBV29-1 and TRBJ1-2, with D possibly being TRBD1 (6 bases). The germline V gene has CDR1 SQVTM and CDR2 ANQGSEA. V was trimmed by 6 bases and J by 5 bases, leaving 13 bases between them. The CDR3 consists of 12 residues.

This rearrangement joins TRBV5-4 to TRBJ2-2; 7 bases fit TRBD1. V lost 1 base and J lost 4; bases outside the gene matches: 13. This CDR3 contains 18 residues. In germline, CDR1 is SGHNT, CDR2 YYREEE (reference sequence). The CDR3 region is CASSLTYTGASLTGELFF. The CDR3, as DNA: TGTGCCAGCAGCTTGACATATACAGGGGCCTCTCTCACCGGGGAGCTGTTTTTT. Combining the CDR3 with reference TRBV5-4 and TRBJ2-2 gives the whole variable domain ETGVTQSPTHLIKTRGQQVTLRCSSQSGHNTVSWYQQALGQGPQFIFQYYREEENGRGNFPPRFSGLQFPNYSSELNVNALELDDSALYLCASSLTYTGASLTGELFFGEGSRLTVL.

The J gene is TRBJ2-5, the V gene TRBV5-6, with TRBD1 matching over 9 bases. The trim removed 3 bases at V and 4 bases at J, leaving 4 bases unmatched. The CDR3 consists of 14 residues. Looked up from germline, CDR1 is SGHDT and CDR2 is YYEEEE. CDR3 sequence: CASSWTGAGETQYF. CDR3 bases: TGTGCCAGCAGCTGGACAGGGGCGGGAGAGACCCAGTACTTC. Together with reference TRBV5-6 and TRBJ2-5, the CDR3 gives the full variable domain: DAGVTQSPTHLIKTRGQQVTLRCSPKSGHDTVSWYQQALGQGPQFIFQYYEEEERQRGNFPDRFSGHQFPNYSSELNVNALLLGDSALYLCASSWTGAGETQYFGPGTRLLVL.

The chain couples TRBV9 to TRBJ2-1; D is perhaps TRBD2 (6 bases). Germline V gives CDR1 SGDLS, CDR2 YYNGEE. V was trimmed by 0 bases and J by 6 bases, leaving 10 bases between them. This CDR3 has 14 residues. The CDR3 DNA follows: TGTGCCAGCAGCGTAGATAGCGGCCCCAATGAGCAGTTCTTC. It encodes CASSVDSGPNEQFF.

The chain employs TRBV25-1 and TRBJ1-6, with TRBD1 matching 8 bases. Germline trimming cut 6 bases from V and 9 bases from J; bases unmatched to any gene: 16. This CDR3 is 17 amino acids long. Germline loops: CDR1 MGHDK, CDR2 SYGVNS. The CDR3 loop is CASRGTTGGQGGSPLHF. The CDR3 DNA is TGTGCCAGCAGAGGGACGACCGGAGGACAGGGAGGTTCACCCCTCCACTTT.

The rearrangement links TRBV4-1 to TRBJ1-1; D unresolved. The CDR3 spans 14 residues. CDR1 and CDR2 (germline): MGHRA, YSYEKL. With 0 bases removed from V and 11 bases from J, the gap between germline ends came to 16 bases. CDR3 protein: CASSQDFNPPEAFF. CDR3 nucleotide sequence: TGCGCCAGCAGCCAAGATTTTAACCCCCCGGAGGCTTTCTTT.

V gene TRBV28 combines with J gene TRBJ1-6, with 7 bases lining up with TRBD1. CDR3 length equals 14 residues. Trimming took 9 bases from V and 13 from J; bases not matched to a gene: 15. From germline, CDR1 is MDHEN and CDR2 SYDVKM. CDR3 coding DNA: TGTGCCAGTTTAGGGACAGTAAACACCGGGCCCCTCCACTTT. Its translation is CASLGTVNTGPLHF.